The entry that follows covers one T cell receptor (beta chain) sequence. This record comes from a study of blood T cell repertoires in COVID-19. The wider study: The samples span acute and convalescent COVID-19 from the United States, Italy and Spain. Sample material is recorded as cDNA or gDNA derived from T cells, B-cell-depleted T cells, or PBMCs.

The CDR3 is 17 residues long. Germline V gene data show CDR1 as MGHRA and CDR2 as YSYEKL. V lost 1 base to trimming and J lost 2 bases, with 15 bases between them. Per the authors' pipeline: Estimates of nucleated cell counts were drawn from the amplification of reference gene primers. Sequencing used immunoSEQ multiplex PCR; TCRdb keeps in-frame clones, though not all of them. The V and J calls and clone size are taken from that table; D and trimming were inferred from the DNA. The sample has roughly 250,000 clones, about nine tenths seen once. The sample was peripheral blood. The chain recombines TRBV4-1 with TRBJ1-5, with D hard to call. This clonotype was obtained from a woman in her 40s with acute or convalescent COVID-19. The CDR3 DNA is TGCGCCAGCAGCCAAGTGGGCCGCTCCGTTGGCAATCAGCCCCAGCATTTT. It is translated as CASSQVGRSVGNQPQHF.